This TCR beta chain derives from a study of cytomegalovirus exposure and HLA in healthy donors. V lost 4 bases, J lost 5 bases, and 11 bases lay in between. CDR3 size: 13 residues. The germline V gene encodes CDR1 SNHLY and CDR2 FYNNEI. PCR used 60 Vbeta primers and 13 Jbeta primers. Libraries were prepared by immunoSEQ multiplex PCR; TCRdb keeps only in-frame clonotypes and omits some of them. This sample carries approximately 130,000 clones, approximately 80% of them seen once, and the ten largest clones take 5.8%. The sequenced sample consisted of PBMCs. The clonotype was recovered from a man aged 18 to 29 in good health and CMV-seropositive. The chain recombines TRBV2 with TRBJ1-2; D possibly corresponds to TRBD1 (5 bases). The DNA for the CDR3 is TGTGCCAGCAGTGCAAGTACAGGATATGGCTACACCTTC. Its protein product is CASSASTGYGYTF. Full variable domain (missing parts from reference TRBV2 and TRBJ1-2): EPEVTQTPSHQVTQMGQEVILRCVPISNHLYFYWYRQILGQKVEFLVSFYNNEISEKSEIFDDQFSVERPDGSNFTLKIRSTKLEDSAMYFCASSASTGYGYTFGSGTRLTVV.